This entry lists 14 T cell receptor beta chains sequenced from one sample in a study of blood T cells in healthy people across ages. Using a J-beta primer mix together with a sample-barcoded 5' primer, a second PCR was run for roughly 6 to 11 cycles. TCRdb reprocessed the 5' RACE reads with MiXCR, giving one entry per CDR3 protein. The repertoire includes approximately 810,000 distinct CDR3 sequences, under 35% of them detected once, and roughly 17% sits in the top ten. The sample comprised blood. The origin of the receptors is a woman aged 80 or over in good health.

Points on this clonotype: One base away lies a much larger clone, so this may be a sequencing read error. CDR3 DNA: TGTGTCAGCAGCCCTACTCTCACTCCCACGGAGACCCAGTACTTC. It yields the protein CVSSPTLTPTETQYF. The chain links TRBV3-1 to TRBJ2-5; unclear D gene. This CDR3 contains 15 residues. Germline V gene sequence: CDR1 LGHDT, CDR2 YNNKEL (reference sequence).

This clonotype was seen many times. The chain recombines TRBV7-2 with TRBJ1-1; 8 nucleotides align to TRBD1. The V gene end was trimmed by 2 bases and the J gene end by 0 bases; junction bases not matched to a gene: 8. Looked up from germline, CDR1 is SGHTA and CDR2 is FQGNSA. The CDR3 contains 17 residues. The CDR3 DNA reads TGTGCCAGCAGCTTACGTACAGGGGGTGGGATGAACACTGAAGCTTTCTTT. This codes for CASSLRTGGGMNTEAFF. The variable domain in full, with the rest retrieved from reference TRBV7-2 and TRBJ1-1, is GAGVSQSPSNKVTEKGKDVELRCDPISGHTALYWYRQSLGQGLEFLIYFQGNSAPDKSGLPSDRFSAERTGGSVSTLTIQRTQQEDSAVYLCASSLRTGGGMNTEAFFGQGTRLTVV.

The gene calls are TRBV30 and TRBJ1-5; D unclear. CDR1 is GTSNPN and CDR2 is SVGIG in the germline V gene (reference sequence). The V gene lost 2 bases and the J gene lost 4 bases, with 6 bases spanning the gap. The CDR3 length is 12 residues. CDR3 in DNA: TGTGCCTGGAGTCAGACTAATCAGCCCCAGCATTTT. Amino acids: CAWSQTNQPQHF.

This clonotype was seen ten or more times. CDR3 nucleotides: TGCAGTGCTAGACCGGCGGGGGGGATAGGAGAGACCCAGTACTTC. Protein product: CSARPAGGIGETQYF. V is TRBV20-1 and J is TRBJ2-5; TRBD2 matches 9 bases. In germline, CDR1 is DFQATT, CDR2 SNEGSKA (reference sequence). The V gene end was trimmed by 2 bases and the J gene end by 4 bases; junction bases not matched to a gene: 8. There are 15 residues in the CDR3.

This clonotype was observed many times. This chain links TRBV12-3 or TRBV12-4 with TRBJ1-2; D is possibly TRBD1 (6 bases). CDR3 length equals 14 residues. The V gene lost 7 bases and the J gene lost 8 bases, with 20 bases spanning the gap. CDR3 sequence (DNA): TGTGCCAGCACACCTTCACAGGGAAATGCCGGCTACACCTTC. Its translation: CASTPSQGNAGYTF.

This chain joins TRBV15 and TRBJ1-5; TRBD1 might be the D (6 bases). This CDR3 region has 16 residues. Between the trimmed V and J ends, which lost 5 bases and 5 bases, there was a span of 19 bases. Germline CDR1 reads LNHNV; CDR2 reads YYDKDF (reference sequence). The CDR3 loop is CATSEGGSAGYQPQHF. CDR3 DNA: TGTGCCACCAGCGAGGGGGGGAGCGCGGGTTATCAGCCCCAGCATTTT.

This clonotype was observed a handful of times. The chain couples TRBV7-2 to TRBJ1-5; TRBD1 matches 7 bases. The junction had 4 bases not matched to a gene; V was cut back by 1 base and J by 7 bases. The CDR3 consists of 14 residues. Germline V gene data show CDR1 as SGHTA and CDR2 as FQGNSA. CDR3: CASSLGRGDQPQHF. CDR3 nucleotide sequence: TGTGCCAGCAGCTTAGGCAGGGGGGACCAGCCCCAGCATTTT.

V usage is TRBV20-1 and J usage is TRBJ1-2; D perhaps matches TRBD1 (6 bases). The CDR3 runs to 14 residues. Germline lookup yields CDR1 DFQATT and CDR2 SNEGSKA (reference sequence). The ends were cut back, 1 base at V and 6 bases at J, with 15 bases in the middle. The CDR3, as DNA: TGCAGTGCTAGAGTCAGACAGGCCGGCCATGGCTACACCTTC. Amino acids: CSARVRQAGHGYTF.

This clonotype was recorded at least ten times. The rearrangement uses TRBV12-3 or TRBV12-4 and TRBJ1-1; TRBD1 might be the D (5 bases). The CDR3 is made up of 14 amino acids. The V end was cut by 3 bases, the J end by 4 bases, with 12 bases between. The CDR3 is CASSFRESATEAFF. The CDR3, as DNA: TGTGCCAGCAGTTTCAGGGAATCGGCCACTGAAGCTTTCTTT.

In its sample, this clonotype was seen many times. The V and J genes are TRBV7-6 and TRBJ2-7; D call uncertain. Germline V gene data show CDR1 as SGHVS and CDR2 as FNYEAQ. V lost 2 bases to trimming and J lost 3 bases, with 8 bases between them. CDR3 length: 13 residues. The DNA for the CDR3 is TGTGCCAGCAGCTTAACGGATTACTACGAGCAGTACTTC. Translation: CASSLTDYYEQYF. Full variable domain (missing parts from reference TRBV7-6 and TRBJ2-7): GAGVSQSPRYKVTKRGQDVALRCDPISGHVSLYWYRQALGQGPEFLTYFNYEAQQDKSGLPNDRFSAERPEGSISTLTIQRTEQRDSAMYRCASSLTDYYEQYFGPGTRLTVT.

A note on this clonotype: A much larger clone sits a single nucleotide away, making a read error possible. The J gene is TRBJ1-4, the V gene TRBV20-1, with a possible D match to TRBD1 (6 bases). Germline V gene lookup returns CDR1 DFQATT and CDR2 SNEGSKA (reference sequence). The CDR3 sequence is 15 residues long. The CDR3 loop is CSARDAGTTNEKRFF. CDR3 nucleotides: TGCAGTGCTAGAGACGCCGGGACAACTAATGAAAAACGGTTTTTT.

This clonotype was seen more than once but under ten times. The germline gene is not matched at one end of the junction; a read error may be the cause. The chain couples TRBV2 to TRBJ2-5; D is unclear. The germline V gene has CDR1 SNHLY and CDR2 FYNNEI. CDR3 length equals 13 residues. CDR3 loop: CTSSHSEAETQYF. The CDR3 DNA is TGTACCAGCAGCCACAGTGAGGCGGAGACCCAGTACTTC.

This clonotype has a single count. A much more abundant neighbour one base away suggests this may be a read error. The chain is built from TRBV7-8 and TRBJ2-3, with D perhaps TRBD1 (6 bases). From germline, CDR1 is SGHVS and CDR2 FQNEAQ. The CDR3 runs to 17 residues. CDR3 nucleotides: TGTGCCAGCAGCCCCACCCGGCAAAAGGGGGTCGGGGATATGCAGTATTTT. Its translation: CASSPTRQKGVGDMQYF.

This clonotype came up a few times. With a much larger clone just one base away, this may be a read error. This chain links TRBV7-2 with TRBJ2-5; D uncertain. CDR1 is SGHTA and CDR2 is FQGNSA in the germline V gene. CDR3 length: 15 residues. This CDR3 reads CASRLAGSSYNEQYF. The DNA for the CDR3 is TGTGCCAGCAGATTAGCCGGGTCATCCTACAATGAGCAGTACTTC. Using reference TRBV7-2 and TRBJ2-5 for the parts outside the CDR3, the full variable domain is GAGVSQSPSNKVTEKGKDVELRCDPISGHTALYWYRQSLGQGLEFLIYFQGNSAPDKSGLPSDRFSAERTGGSVSTLTIQRTQQEDSAVYLCASRLAGSSYNEQYFGPGTRLLVL.